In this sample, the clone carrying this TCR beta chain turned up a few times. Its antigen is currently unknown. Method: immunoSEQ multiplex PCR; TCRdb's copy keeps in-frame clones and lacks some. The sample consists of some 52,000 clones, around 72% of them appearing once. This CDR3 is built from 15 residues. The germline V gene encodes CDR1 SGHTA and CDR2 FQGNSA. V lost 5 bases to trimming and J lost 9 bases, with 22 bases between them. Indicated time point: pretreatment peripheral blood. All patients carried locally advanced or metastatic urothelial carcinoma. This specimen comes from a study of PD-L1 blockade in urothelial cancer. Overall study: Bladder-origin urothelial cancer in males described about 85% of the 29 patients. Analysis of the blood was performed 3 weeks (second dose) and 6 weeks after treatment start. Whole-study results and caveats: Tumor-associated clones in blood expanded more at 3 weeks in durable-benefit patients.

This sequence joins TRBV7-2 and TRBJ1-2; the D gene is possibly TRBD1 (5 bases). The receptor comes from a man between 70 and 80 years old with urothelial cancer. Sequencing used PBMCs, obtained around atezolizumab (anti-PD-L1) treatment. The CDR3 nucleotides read TGTGCCAGCAGCCTTCAGGGAATTGGGGGGGTGAGCTACACCTTC. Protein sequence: CASSLQGIGGVSYTF.